The TCR beta chain under discussion was sequenced for a study of shared clonotypes between healthy human individuals. Across the study: A couple of female and a few male donors aged 18 to 49 were enrolled. Study-wide points: Investigators collected only blood, and repertoires in tissues likely differ.

Samples underwent the assay at deep level. Original processing notes: ImmunoSEQ output lacked quality scores and full-length reads, limiting matched filtering. Produced via immunoSEQ multiplex PCR; TCRdb's table is partial and in-frame only. V, J and clone size derive from that table, while D and trimming were established from the DNA sequence. There are 490,000 or so clones in the sample; over 65% occur only once, and 13% lies in the top ten. On this clone: Its antigen is undetermined. At one of its ends the junction is not consistent with the germline gene, which may arise from a read error.

CDR1 SSHAT and CDR2 FNYEAQ come from the germline V gene (reference sequence). The CDR3 runs 13 residues. The rearrangement uses TRBV7-7 and TRBJ2-1; maybe TRBD1 (5 bases). This TCR was recovered from a woman aged 40-49 years in good health. Some clones in this sample may be carry-over from other donors' samples. Material for sequencing was PBMCs. CDR3 nucleotide sequence: TGTGCTAGCAGCTTAGGGGCCCTCAATGAGCAGTTCTTC. This translates into CASSLGALNEQFF.